The sequence of this T cell receptor beta chain was determined in a study of T-cell reconstitution after alpha-beta-depleted transplantation in children. A TCRbeta library incorporating unique molecular identifiers was prepared. Each CDR3 protein gets one entry after TCRdb re-called the PCR reads with MiXCR. This sample has 250,000 to 300,000 distinct CDR3 sequences, with about a tenth found just once. The CDR3 consists of 16 residues. CDR1 and CDR2 (germline): SGDLS, YYNGEE. The V gene lost 2 bases and the J gene lost 0 bases, with 12 bases spanning the gap. This clonotype was counted many times. The origin of this receptor is a human donor who donated a stem cell graft to a child with SCID. The genes are TRBV9 and TRBJ2-1, with D tentatively TRBD2 (7 bases). Here the sequenced sample was PBMCs from the stem cell graft donor, taken from the stem cell graft. The CDR3 loop is CASSVRGGVSYNEQFF. The CDR3, as DNA: TGTGCCAGCAGCGTGAGGGGGGGGGTCTCCTACAATGAGCAGTTCTTC. The full variable domain, rest sourced from reference TRBV9 and TRBJ2-1, is DSGVTQTPKHLITATGQRVTLRCSPRSGDLSVYWYQQSLDQGLQFLIQYYNGEERAKGNILERFSAQQFPDLHSELNLSSLELGDSALYFCASSVRGGVSYNEQFFGPGTRLTVL.